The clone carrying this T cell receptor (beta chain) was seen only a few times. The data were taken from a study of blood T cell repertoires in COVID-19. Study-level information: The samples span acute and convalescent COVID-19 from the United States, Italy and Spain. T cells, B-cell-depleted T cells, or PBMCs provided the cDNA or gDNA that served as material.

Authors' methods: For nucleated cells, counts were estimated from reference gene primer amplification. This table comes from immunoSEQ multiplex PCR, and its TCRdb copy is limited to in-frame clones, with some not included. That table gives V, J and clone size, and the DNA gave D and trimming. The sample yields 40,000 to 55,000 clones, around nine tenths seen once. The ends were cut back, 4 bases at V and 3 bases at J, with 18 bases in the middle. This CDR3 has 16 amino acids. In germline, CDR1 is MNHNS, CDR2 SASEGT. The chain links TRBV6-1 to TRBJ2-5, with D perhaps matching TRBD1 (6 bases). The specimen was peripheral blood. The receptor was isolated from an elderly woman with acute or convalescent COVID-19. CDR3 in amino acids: CASSARIGTSKETQYF. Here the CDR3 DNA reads TGTGCCAGCAGTGCGCGAATCGGGACATCCAAAGAGACCCAGTACTTC.